Each of the 31 T cell receptor beta chains below was sequenced from the same sample in a study of vaccination effects on CD4 cells after COVID-19. This table comes from immunoSEQ multiplex PCR, and its TCRdb copy is limited to in-frame clones, with some not included. The table records about 24,000 clones, under 80% of them present only once. Viral peptide pools were used in the ViraFEST assay to expand antigen-specific CD4+ T cells, and sequencing came afterward. Following 10 days of culture, CD4+ T cells were isolated. Every participant took two doses of the BNT162b2 or mRNA-1273 vaccine. The antigens of these receptors remain unknown. Sequenced here: CD4+ T cells from PBMCs cultured with HCoV-NL63 spike peptides, sampled after COVID-19 vaccination. The receptor set was obtained from a human donor who received a COVID-19 vaccine.

The genes are TRBV6-5 and TRBJ2-7; the match to TRBD2 covers 7 bases. The CDR3 loop spans 15 amino acids. Germline values: CDR1 MNHEY, CDR2 SVGAGI. V was pared by 4 bases and J by 5 bases, with 11 bases of the junction left unmatched. The CDR3 nucleotides are TGTGCCAGCAGTTCGCCTCTAAAGGGAGGGGACGAGCAGTACTTC. It yields the protein CASSSPLKGGDEQYF.

The chain has TRBV19 and TRBJ2-1; 10 bases map to TRBD1. The length of the CDR3 is 14 residues. J lost 5 bases, V lost 6 bases, and 4 bases had no gene match. Germline V gene sequence: CDR1 LNHDA, CDR2 SQIVND (reference sequence). CDR3 protein: CASRPGQGNNEQFF. Written as DNA, the CDR3 is TGTGCCAGTAGACCGGGACAGGGGAACAATGAGCAGTTCTTC.

The CDR3 DNA follows: TGTGCCAGCAGTTACTCAACGGGACTAGCGGGGTGGACCGGGGAGCTGTTTTTT. Translated, it gives CASSYSTGLAGWTGELFF. The rearrangement links TRBV6-2 or TRBV6-3 to TRBJ2-2; 13 bases agree with TRBD2. V dropped 0 bases and J dropped 5; count of bases not matched to a gene: 6. The length of the CDR3 is 18 residues. Per the germline V gene, CDR1 is MNHEY and CDR2 is SVGEGT.

V gene TRBV11-2 combines with J gene TRBJ2-6; D perhaps matches TRBD2 (6 bases). The V gene lost 0 bases and the J gene lost 4 bases, with 10 bases spanning the gap. This CDR3 has 16 amino acids. Per the germline V gene, CDR1 is SGHAT and CDR2 is FQNNGV. Here the CDR3 DNA reads TGTGCCAGCAGCTTAGATCCGGGAGCCGGGGCCAACGTCCTGACTTTC. It encodes CASSLDPGAGANVLTF. Full variable domain (rest looked up from reference TRBV11-2 and TRBJ2-6): EAGVAQSPRYKIIEKRQSVAFWCNPISGHATLYWYQQILGQGPKLLIQFQNNGVVDDSQLPKDRFSAERLKGVDSTLKIQPAKLEDSAVYLCASSLDPGAGANVLTFGAGSRLTVL.

The J gene is TRBJ2-5, the V gene TRBV5-1; no reliable D call. The CDR3 is 13 amino acids. V shed 0 bases and J shed 5 bases, with 8 bases lying between them. The germline CDR1 and CDR2 sequences are SGHRS and YFSETQ. The CDR3: CASSLGLGETQYF. The CDR3 nucleotides are TGCGCCAGCAGCTTGGGCCTGGGGGAGACCCAGTACTTC.

V and J are TRBV5-1 and TRBJ2-3; D is possibly TRBD2 (5 bases). The CDR3 runs 16 residues. CDR1 and CDR2 (germline): SGHRS, YFSETQ. V was clipped by 0 bases and J by 1 base, with 12 bases between them. The CDR3 DNA reads as TGCGCCAGCAGCTTGGTCGGGCGGGCGGGCACAGATACGCAGTATTTT. It is translated as CASSLVGRAGTDTQYF.

The table lists this clone with a count of one. The rearrangement uses TRBV29-1 and TRBJ1-1; the D gene is possibly TRBD1 (5 bases). Germline CDR1 reads SQVTM; CDR2 reads ANQGSEA. Trimming left V 4 bases short and J 3 bases short, with 12 bases between. The CDR3 is 13 residues long. CDR3 nucleotide sequence: TGCAGCGTTGGTCTCAGGGCGGACACTGAAGCTTTCTTT. Translated, it gives CSVGLRADTEAFF.

The V call is TRBV30, the J call TRBJ2-1; 12 nucleotides align to TRBD2. The CDR3 length is 15 residues. J lost 5 bases, V lost 3 bases, and 5 bases had no gene match. CDR1 GTSNPN and CDR2 SVGIG come from the germline V gene (reference sequence). CDR3 sequence reads: CAWRRLAGVDNEQFF. The CDR3 DNA reads as TGTGCCTGGAGACGACTAGCGGGAGTAGACAATGAGCAGTTCTTC. Full variable domain (outside the CDR3, taken from reference TRBV30 and TRBJ2-1): SQTIHQWPATLVQPVGSPLSLECTVEGTSNPNLYWYRQAAGRGLQLLFYSVGIGQISSEVPQNLSASRPQDRQFILSSKKLLLSDSGFYLCAWRRLAGVDNEQFFGPGTRLTVL.

The rearrangement links TRBV12-2 to TRBJ1-3; whether TRBD1, the table's D call, matches the DNA was not checked. TRBV12-2 is a recognized pseudogene. The CDR3 covers 16 residues. CDR3 bases: TGTGCAAGTCGCTTAGAGTGCAGGGTGAGCGGAAACACCATATATTTT. This encodes CASRLECRVSGNTIYF.

The chain links TRBV6-5 to TRBJ2-7; 8 bases match TRBD1. The CDR3 covers 14 residues. The germline gives CDR1 MNHEY, CDR2 SVGAGI. V gave up 6 bases and J gave up 3 bases; unmatched junction bases: 7. The CDR3 DNA is TGTGCCAGCAGCCGCAGACAGGGGAACTACGAGCAGTACTTC. Protein product: CASSRRQGNYEQYF.

The chain has TRBV29-1 and TRBJ1-1; D is unresolved. The V and J ends lost 5 bases and 4 bases respectively, with 11 bases between them. CDR3 length: 12 residues. The V gene's germline CDR1 is SQVTM and CDR2 ANQGSEA. The CDR3 bases are TGCAGCGTTTCTTTCTGGGGCACTGAAGCTTTCTTT. Translating it yields CSVSFWGTEAFF.

V and J are TRBV3-1 (or the pseudogene TRBV3-2) and TRBJ2-2, with a tentative D call TRBD2 (5 bases). Germline V gene lookup returns CDR1 LGHDT and CDR2 YNNKEL (reference sequence). With 6 bases removed from V and 7 bases from J, the gap between germline ends came to 18 bases. This CDR3 contains 15 residues. Here the CDR3 reads CASRNLALEVGELFF. DNA of the CDR3: TGTGCCAGCAGAAACCTAGCTCTAGAGGTCGGGGAGCTGTTTTTT.

The rearrangement uses TRBV11-1 and TRBJ2-1; D could derive from TRBD1 or TRBD2 (5 bases each). The CDR3 is made up of 16 amino acids. Germline V gives CDR1 SGHAT, CDR2 FQDESV (reference sequence). The V end was cut by 2 bases, the J end by 1 base, with 12 bases between. CDR3 in DNA: TGTGCCAGCAGCTTAACCCGGGACCTATCCTACAATGAGCAGTTCTTC. Amino acids: CASSLTRDLSYNEQFF.

The chain has TRBV28 and TRBJ2-3; 7 bases are a match to TRBD1. After removal of 10 bases from V and 2 bases from J, the junction contained 6 bases not matched to a gene. This CDR3 has 13 amino acids. Germline lookup yields CDR1 MDHEN and CDR2 SYDVKM. The CDR3 DNA follows: TGTGCCATCCAGGGACAGCACACAGATACGCAGTATTTT. This gives the protein CAIQGQHTDTQYF.

The chain combines TRBV7-2 with TRBJ2-7, with a weak D call TRBD1 (5 bases). This CDR3 is 14 amino acids long. Trimming left V 1 base short and J 7 bases short, with 14 bases between. Germline CDR1 is SGHTA and CDR2 is FQGNSA. The CDR3 is CASSLEGRSGEQYF. The CDR3 DNA reads as TGTGCCAGCAGCTTAGAGGGGCGGTCCGGGGAGCAGTACTTC.

This clone was picked up a small number of times. The chain uses TRBV5-1 and TRBJ2-7; 8 bases fit TRBD1. Germline trimming cut 4 bases from V and 2 bases from J; bases unmatched to any gene: 11. The CDR3 is 16 amino acids. Germline lookup yields CDR1 SGHRS and CDR2 YFSETQ. The CDR3 DNA reads TGCGCCAGCAGCCTAGCCGGACAGGGCGTCCCCTACGAGCAGTACTTC. Translating gives CASSLAGQGVPYEQYF.

The chain recombines TRBV18 with TRBJ1-2; D is perhaps TRBD1 (5 bases). The V end lost 2 bases, the J end lost 4 bases, and 11 bases lay between the germline ends. CDR1 and CDR2 (germline): KGHSH, LQKENI. This CDR3 is built from 14 residues. The CDR3 DNA is TGTGCCAGCTCACCAGGGACGGATTTCTATGGCTACACCTTC. Translating it yields CASSPGTDFYGYTF.

The chain is built from TRBV27 and TRBJ2-2, with TRBD2 identical over 13 bases. The CDR3 contains 18 residues. V was clipped by 3 bases and J by 5 bases; unmatched bases: 9. Germline CDR1 and CDR2: MNHEY and SMNVEV (reference sequence). CDR3 sequence: CASSFRRTSGGRTGELFF. The CDR3 coding sequence is TGTGCCAGCAGTTTTCGACGGACTAGCGGGGGACGGACCGGGGAGCTGTTTTTT.

The rearrangement joins TRBV29-1 to TRBJ1-4, with D maybe TRBD1 (5 bases). Germline-derived CDR1 and CDR2 are SQVTM and ANQGSEA. The CDR3 is 12 amino acids. V lost 6 bases and J lost 7, with 12 bases in between. CDR3 protein: CSVGGTVEKLFF. CDR3 in DNA: TGCAGCGTCGGTGGGACGGTTGAAAAACTGTTTTTT.

The V gene is TRBV5-5, the J gene TRBJ1-4, with a possible D match to TRBD1 (5 bases). The length of the CDR3 is 14 residues. Germline V gene data show CDR1 as SGHKS and CDR2 as YYEKEE (reference sequence). The V and J ends lost 4 bases and 5 bases respectively, with 12 bases between them. The CDR3 here is CASSGARDNEKLFF. The DNA of the CDR3 is TGTGCCAGCAGCGGAGCCAGGGACAATGAAAAACTGTTTTTT.

The chain combines TRBV5-6 with TRBJ1-1; D is uncertain. Germline-derived CDR1 and CDR2 are SGHDT and YYEEEE. The CDR3 contains 13 residues. Trimming left V 0 bases short and J 1 base short, with 4 bases between. CDR3 bases: TGTGCCAGCAGCTTGGTGTGGAACACTGAAGCTTTCTTT. It encodes CASSLVWNTEAFF. The variable domain in full, with the rest retrieved from reference TRBV5-6 and TRBJ1-1, is DAGVTQSPTHLIKTRGQQVTLRCSPKSGHDTVSWYQQALGQGPQFIFQYYEEEERQRGNFPDRFSGHQFPNYSSELNVNALLLGDSALYLCASSLVWNTEAFFGQGTRLTVV.

This chain joins TRBV29-1 and TRBJ1-2, with D maybe TRBD1 (6 bases). The CDR3 contains 16 residues. Germline V gene lookup returns CDR1 SQVTM and CDR2 ANQGSEA. Trimming stripped 6 bases from V and 0 bases from J, with 20 bases between. CDR3 protein: CSVPGTRAYSNYGYTF. The CDR3 DNA reads TGCAGCGTCCCCGGGACAAGAGCATACTCTAACTATGGCTACACCTTC.

The chain is built from TRBV6-4 and TRBJ2-7; D is possibly TRBD1 (5 bases). Per the germline V gene, CDR1 is MRHNA and CDR2 is SNTAGT. Trimming left V 2 bases short and J 6 bases short, with 11 bases between. The CDR3 is 13 amino acids. CDR3 protein: CASSDTGLGEQYF. CDR3 DNA: TGTGCCAGCAGTGACACAGGCTTGGGCGAGCAGTACTTC.

V gene TRBV7-9 combines with J gene TRBJ2-3; TRBD2 agrees at 8 bases. The CDR3 has 14 residues. Germline V gene sequence: CDR1 SEHNR, CDR2 FQNEAQ (reference sequence). V gave up 5 bases and J gave up 5 bases; unmatched junction bases: 6. CDR3 protein: CASSQGLAGDTQYF. For the CDR3, the DNA is TGTGCCAGCAGCCAAGGACTAGCTGGAGATACGCAGTATTTT.

This sequence joins TRBV25-1 and TRBJ2-7; 11 bases line up with TRBD2. The CDR3 totals 17 residues. Germline trimming cut 1 base from V and 1 base from J; bases unmatched to any gene: 6. The germline V gene has CDR1 MGHDK and CDR2 SYGVNS. CDR3 in DNA: TGTGCCAGCAGTGAATCTAGCGGGGGGACCTCTTCCTACGAGCAGTACTTC. Amino acid sequence: CASSESSGGTSSYEQYF.

This clone appeared a few times. V is TRBV5-5 and J is TRBJ1-5; TRBD1 matches at 7 bases. The length of the CDR3 is 18 residues. Germline V gene sequence: CDR1 SGHKS, CDR2 YYEKEE (reference sequence). V shed 2 bases and J 0 bases; nucleotides not matched to a gene: 11. CDR3 bases: TGTGCCAGCAGCTTTCAAATCAGGACAGGAAATAGCAATCAGCCCCAGCATTTT. Residues: CASSFQIRTGNSNQPQHF.

In its sample, this clone was seen a few times. The chain is built from TRBV2 and TRBJ2-7, with D tentatively TRBD1 (7 bases). The germline V gene encodes CDR1 SNHLY and CDR2 FYNNEI. The CDR3 extends over 14 amino acids. Trimming took off 6 bases at V and 4 bases at J, with 16 bases between the two ends. Here the CDR3 DNA reads TGTGCCAGCAGCGCGGGACAGATCCCTTACGAGCAGTACTTC. Translating it yields CASSAGQIPYEQYF.

The chain couples TRBV29-1 to TRBJ1-2; D uncertain. This CDR3 is built from 13 residues. The germline CDR1 and CDR2 sequences are SQVTM and ANQGSEA. Trimming left V 7 bases short and J 3 bases short, with 15 bases between. The CDR3 here is CSAKEGGDYGYTF. The CDR3, as DNA: TGCAGCGCCAAGGAGGGTGGCGACTATGGCTACACCTTC. Together with reference TRBV29-1 and TRBJ1-2, the CDR3 gives the full variable domain: SAVISQKPSRDICQRGTSLTIQCQVDSQVTMMFWYRQQPGQSLTLIATANQGSEATYESGFVIDKFPISRPNLTFSTLTVSNMSPEDSSIYLCSAKEGGDYGYTFGSGTRLTVV.

This clone has only one observation. V gene TRBV4-3 combines with J gene TRBJ1-1; TRBD1 is a possible D gene (5 bases). Trimming stripped 0 bases from V and 4 bases from J, with 15 bases between. CDR3 length: 16 residues. CDR1 and CDR2 (germline): LGHNA, YSLEER. The CDR3 bases are TGCGCCAGCAGCCAAGATGGGGGGGAGAGGAGCACTGAAGCTTTCTTT. Encoded protein: CASSQDGGERSTEAFF.

This clone has only one observation. The chain couples TRBV18 to TRBJ2-7; 8 nucleotides match TRBD1. Germline CDR1 and CDR2: KGHSH and LQKENI. The CDR3 extends over 14 amino acids. Trimming took 0 bases from V and 4 from J; bases not matched to a gene: 2. Here the CDR3 reads CASSPPTGVYEQYF. DNA for the CDR3: TGTGCCAGCTCACCACCGACAGGGGTTTACGAGCAGTACTTC.

The V gene is TRBV29-1, the J gene TRBJ2-5; D possibly uses TRBD1 or TRBD2 (5 bases each). CDR1 and CDR2 (germline): SQVTM, ANQGSEA. This CDR3 is 12 amino acids long. The CDR3 reads CSGGTYEETQYF. The CDR3 region has the DNA TGCAGTGGTGGGACCTATGAGGAGACCCAGTACTTC. The full variable domain, completed using reference TRBV29-1 and TRBJ2-5, is SAVISQKPSRDICQRGTSLTIQCQVDSQVTMMFWYRQQPGQSLTLIATANQGSEATYESGFVIDKFPISRPNLTFSTLTVSNMSPEDSSIYLCSGGTYEETQYFGPGTRLLVL.